The 25 T cell receptor beta chains below were found in one sample sequenced in a study of shared clonotypes between healthy human individuals. Libraries were prepared by immunoSEQ multiplex PCR; TCRdb keeps only in-frame clonotypes and omits some of them. The profile shows a few hundred thousand clones, more than 75% of them singletons. Sequenced input: memory CD8+ T cells sorted from blood. Described subset: CD45RO+ cells pooled with CCR7-negative TemRA cells. The receptors stem from a man aged 18-30 years in good health.

The genes are TRBV15 and TRBJ2-1; D tentatively fits TRBD1 or TRBD2 (5 bases each). Germline V gene data show CDR1 as LNHNV and CDR2 as YYDKDF (reference sequence). The CDR3 has 15 amino acids. V shed 1 base and J shed 2 bases, with 9 bases lying between them. CDR3 amino acids: CATSRVLGAYNEQFF. CDR3 DNA sequence: TGTGCCACCAGCAGAGTTCTGGGGGCCTACAATGAGCAGTTCTTC.

This clone has only one observation. The J gene is TRBJ1-4, the V gene TRBV11-2; the match to TRBD1 covers 8 bases. This CDR3 comprises 16 residues. Per germline, CDR1 SGHAT and CDR2 FQNNGV. Trimming cost V 5 bases and J 8 bases; bases outside gene matches: 13. In nucleotides, the CDR3 is TGTGCCAGCAGCCTCGGCGCAGACAGGGGTAACGAAAAACTGTTTTTT. This encodes CASSLGADRGNEKLFF.

The V and J genes are TRBV16 and TRBJ2-3, with 9 positions matching TRBD2. CDR1 is KGHSY and CDR2 is FQNENV in the germline V gene. The V and J ends lost 7 bases and 4 bases, in that order; junction bases with no gene match: 9. This CDR3 has 15 residues. The CDR3 DNA is TGTGCCAGCAACCGAGCGGGGGGCCCCCCAGATACGCAGTATTTT. It codes for CASNRAGGPPDTQYF.

The chain recombines TRBV6-5 with TRBJ1-2, with D unresolved. The CDR3 totals 15 residues. V was trimmed by 5 bases and J by 0 bases, leaving 13 bases between them. Germline V gives CDR1 MNHEY, CDR2 SVGAGI. Here the CDR3 reads CASSGLNQANYGYTF. The DNA for the CDR3 is TGTGCCAGCAGTGGTCTAAATCAAGCTAACTATGGCTACACCTTC.

This clone has more than one count but fewer than ten. The sample has other DNA sequences that encode this CDR3 too. V is TRBV5-1 and J is TRBJ2-7; 8 nucleotides match TRBD1. Trimming removed 1 base from V and 3 bases from J; junction bases left unmatched: 3. The CDR3 has 14 amino acids. Germline lookup yields CDR1 SGHRS and CDR2 YFSETQ. Written as DNA, the CDR3 is TGCGCCAGCAGCTTGACAGGGGGGATCTACGAGCAGTACTTC. Translated, it gives CASSLTGGIYEQYF.

V is TRBV2 and J is TRBJ2-7, with 12 bases matching TRBD2. Unmatched junction bases numbered 4, after V lost 5 bases and J lost 5 bases. In germline, CDR1 is SNHLY, CDR2 FYNNEI. CDR3 size: 14 residues. The CDR3 loop reads CASSPTSGRHEQYF. DNA for the CDR3: TGTGCCAGCAGTCCGACTAGCGGGAGACACGAGCAGTACTTC.

This chain links TRBV4-3 with TRBJ2-2; tentative D call: TRBD1 (6 bases). Trimming took off 5 bases at V and 6 bases at J, with 16 bases between the two ends. The CDR3 consists of 15 residues. Germline lookup yields CDR1 LGHNA and CDR2 YSLEER. The CDR3 DNA follows: TGCGCCAGCAGCGCCTACGAACCAGGGGCCGGGGAGCTGTTTTTT. It is translated as CASSAYEPGAGELFF.

The chain uses TRBV7-2 and TRBJ2-7; 7 bases line up with TRBD1. J lost 3 bases, V lost 0 bases, and 2 bases had no gene match. The CDR3 covers 14 residues. CDR1 and CDR2 (germline): SGHTA, FQGNSA. The CDR3 loop reads CASSLAYRGYEQYF. The CDR3 DNA is TGTGCCAGCAGCTTAGCTTACAGGGGCTACGAGCAGTACTTC.

This clone was counted once. V is TRBV7-2 and J is TRBJ1-2, with TRBD1 as a possible D gene (6 bases). From germline, CDR1 is SGHTA and CDR2 FQGNSA. This CDR3 is 19 amino acids long. With 0 bases removed from V and 0 bases from J, the gap between germline ends came to 20 bases. The CDR3 sequence is CASSLARRDKIASNYGYTF. In nucleotides, the CDR3 is TGTGCCAGCAGCTTAGCGCGGCGGGACAAGATTGCGTCTAACTATGGCTACACCTTC.

The chain has TRBV5-1 and TRBJ2-5, with 8 bases lining up with TRBD1. The CDR3 sequence is 15 residues long. Germline V gives CDR1 SGHRS, CDR2 YFSETQ. The V segment lost 5 bases and the J segment 1 base; nucleotides outside the gene matches: 7. CDR3 nucleotides: TGCGCCAGCAGGCGTACAGGGGGAGGCCAAGAGACCCAGTACTTC. This encodes CASRRTGGGQETQYF.

The V and J genes are TRBV6-4 and TRBJ1-2, with TRBD1 matching over 7 bases. There are 16 residues in the CDR3. Germline V gives CDR1 MRHNA, CDR2 SNTAGT. V was clipped by 6 bases and J by 8 bases; unmatched bases: 18. CDR3 loop: CASSQHSGQAYPGYTF. CDR3 sequence (DNA): TGTGCCAGCAGCCAGCACTCCGGACAGGCCTATCCGGGCTACACCTTC.

This rearrangement joins TRBV7-3 to TRBJ1-6, with TRBD1 as a possible D gene (5 bases). Germline V gene lookup returns CDR1 SGHTA and CDR2 FQGTGA. Deletions cut 2 bases from V and 8 bases from J, with 10 bases between. The CDR3 has 14 residues. The CDR3 is CASSLSVGDSPLHF. The CDR3 region has the DNA TGTGCCAGCAGCTTATCGGTGGGGGATTCACCCCTCCACTTT.

J is TRBJ2-7 and V is TRBV14, with 13 positions matching TRBD2. CDR1 and CDR2 from the germline V gene are SGHDN and FVKESK. This CDR3 has 15 residues. J was trimmed by 7 bases and V by 4 bases; bases with no gene match: 7. CDR3 DNA sequence: TGTGCCAGCAGCCCCAGACTAGCGGGAGGCCAAGAGCAGTACTTC. This codes for CASSPRLAGGQEQYF.

This clone was recorded at least ten times. Here the CDR3 DNA reads TGCGCCAGCAGTGAATGGACTAGCGAAGAGACCCAGTACTTC. It encodes CASSEWTSEETQYF. The V and J genes are TRBV10-2 and TRBJ2-5; 9 bases match TRBD2. This CDR3 region has 14 residues. The V and J ends lost 3 bases and 3 bases, in that order; junction bases with no gene match: 2. CDR1 and CDR2 from the germline V gene are WSHSY and SAAADI.

As to this clone: This CDR3 is also generated by other DNA sequences in the sample. The chain recombines TRBV6-5 with TRBJ2-7; 8 bases agree with TRBD2. Germline V gene lookup returns CDR1 MNHEY and CDR2 SVGAGI. This CDR3 comprises 15 residues. J lost 3 bases, V lost 2 bases, and 6 bases had no gene match. The CDR3: CASSYPGGEDYEQYF. The CDR3 region has the DNA TGTGCCAGCAGTTACCCCGGGGGGGAGGACTACGAGCAGTACTTC.

The chain uses TRBV5-4 and TRBJ2-5; 7 nucleotides align to TRBD1. This CDR3 is built from 15 residues. The V and J ends lost 4 bases and 3 bases, in that order; junction bases with no gene match: 9. Germline assignment: CDR1 SGHNT and CDR2 YYREEE (reference sequence). The DNA for the CDR3 is TGTGCCAGCAGCCCCAGGCGACAGGGAGAAGAGACCCAGTACTTC. It specifies CASSPRRQGEETQYF.

The CDR3 nucleotides read TGTGCCAGCAGTTTTCTCGCGGGATCCGGCTACGAGCAGTACTTC. It is translated as CASSFLAGSGYEQYF. V gene TRBV28 combines with J gene TRBJ2-7; perhaps TRBD2 as D (6 bases). V lost 3 bases to trimming and J lost 3 bases, with 15 bases between them. In germline, CDR1 is MDHEN, CDR2 SYDVKM. The CDR3 is 15 amino acids.

The genes are TRBV19 and TRBJ1-2; 7 bases match TRBD1. Germline V lookup: CDR1 LNHDA, CDR2 SQIVND (reference sequence). This CDR3 contains 14 residues. V was clipped by 7 bases and J by 5 bases; unmatched bases: 10. CDR3 in amino acids: CASTEQGSIYGYTF. The CDR3 DNA follows: TGTGCCAGTACGGAACAGGGGTCGATTTATGGCTACACCTTC.

CDR3 loop: CASSLGAGPPYEQYF. The CDR3 DNA reads as TGTGCCAGCAGTCTGGGGGCGGGACCACCCTACGAGCAGTACTTC. The V gene is TRBV6-5, the J gene TRBJ2-7; perhaps D is TRBD1 or TRBD2 (6 bases each). The V gene's germline CDR1 is MNHEY and CDR2 SVGAGI. The CDR3 has 15 residues. V lost 5 bases to trimming and J lost 2 bases, with 16 bases between them.

The chain recombines TRBV9 with TRBJ2-1; TRBD2 agrees at 9 bases. J was trimmed by 0 bases and V by 0 bases; bases with no gene match: 7. The CDR3 has 18 amino acids. The germline CDR1 and CDR2 sequences are SGDLS and YYNGEE. CDR3 sequence reads: CASSVGLAGPYSYNEQFF. CDR3 DNA sequence: TGTGCCAGCAGCGTAGGGCTAGCGGGACCCTACTCCTACAATGAGCAGTTCTTC.

This clone was recorded once. The chain links TRBV28 to TRBJ1-3; D is ambiguous. The CDR3 has 15 amino acids. V was pared by 7 bases and J by 0 bases, with 13 bases between. CDR1 MDHEN and CDR2 SYDVKM come from the germline V gene. The CDR3: CASTAHLFSGNTIYF. The DNA for the CDR3 is TGTGCCAGCACCGCGCACTTGTTCTCTGGAAACACCATATATTTT.

The V call is TRBV7-2, the J call TRBJ2-3; D not resolved. The CDR3 runs 15 residues. Germline CDR1 and CDR2: SGHTA and FQGNSA. The V end was cut by 8 bases, the J end by 1 base, with 16 bases between. In DNA form, the CDR3 reads TGTGCCAGCCGGCAGCTTATATTTCGCACAGATACGCAGTATTTT. Protein sequence: CASRQLIFRTDTQYF.

The chain employs TRBV4-3 and TRBJ2-2; D uncertain. V was shortened by 0 bases and J by 0 bases, with 20 bases between the two germline ends. Per the germline V gene, CDR1 is LGHNA and CDR2 is YSLEER. This CDR3 region has 20 residues. CDR3 DNA sequence: TGCGCCAGCAGCCAAGATACTTTCTCTTTCGCAGATGCGAACACCGGGGAGCTGTTTTTT. Translating it yields CASSQDTFSFADANTGELFF.

The rearrangement uses TRBV11-2 and TRBJ1-1; D is undetermined. CDR3 length: 12 amino acids. V lost 5 bases, J lost 3 bases, and 7 bases lay in between. Germline CDR1 is SGHAT and CDR2 is FQNNGV. The CDR3 sequence: CASSPWDTEAFF. In nucleotides, the CDR3 is TGTGCCAGCAGCCCCTGGGACACTGAAGCTTTCTTT.

In its sample, this clone was seen many times. V is TRBV30 and J is TRBJ2-2; a possible D gene is TRBD2 (7 bases). V lost 8 bases and J 2 bases, leaving 12 bases between the germline ends. Germline CDR1 GTSNPN, CDR2 SVGIG (reference sequence). The CDR3 length is 13 residues. The CDR3 is CARGGENTGELFF. CDR3 nucleotide sequence: TGTGCCCGAGGGGGGGAAAACACCGGGGAGCTGTTTTTT. Based on the CDR3 plus reference TRBV30 and TRBJ2-2, the full variable domain is SQTIHQWPATLVQPVGSPLSLECTVEGTSNPNLYWYRQAAGRGLQLLFYSVGIGQISSEVPQNLSASRPQDRQFILSSKKLLLSDSGFYLCARGGENTGELFFGEGSRLTVL.